These T cell receptor beta chains were read from a single sample in a study of cytomegalovirus exposure and HLA in healthy donors. The method was immunoSEQ multiplex PCR; TCRdb's version includes in-frame clones alone and lacks a portion of them. The sample shows some 190,000 clones, less than 80% of them seen only once. Material: PBMCs. The source is a man younger than 35 in good health and CMV-seronegative. The CDR3 runs from the conserved cysteine through the conserved F or W. Fields, in order: J gene, V gene, D gene, CDR3 length, clone size, CDR3 DNA, CDR3 protein. A D gene is named only where the DNA matches it firmly. Clone size is shown for a subset of rows, as once, few, many or a class of expanded clone.

J gene: TRBJ2-5; V gene: TRBV5-4; D gene: TRBD1; CDR3 length: 14; clone size: -; CDR3 DNA: TGTGCCAGCAGCTCGGGACAGGGGGTGGAGACCCAGTACTTC; CDR3 protein: CASSSGQGVETQYF
J gene: TRBJ1-1; V gene: TRBV4-1; D gene: -; CDR3 length: 16; clone size: -; CDR3 DNA: TGCGCCAGCAGCCCGAGGTATGGGGGGGCCGCCACTGAAGCTTTCTTT; CDR3 protein: CASSPRYGGAATEAFF
J gene: TRBJ2-1; V gene: TRBV4-2; D gene: TRBD2; CDR3 length: 14; clone size: -; CDR3 DNA: TGTGCCAGCAGCCAAAGCGGCGGGAGTAATGAGCAGTTCTTC; CDR3 protein: CASSQSGGSNEQFF
J gene: TRBJ2-1; V gene: TRBV12-5; D gene: -; CDR3 length: 16; clone size: few; CDR3 DNA: TGTGCTAGTGGTTTGGTTAGGAGCCAGGGATACAATGAGCAGTTCTTC; CDR3 protein: CASGLVRSQGYNEQFF
J gene: TRBJ1-2; V gene: TRBV5-1; D gene: TRBD1; CDR3 length: 15; clone size: -; CDR3 DNA: TGCGCCAGCAGCCCCCTGACAGGGGGCGAGTATGGCTACACCTTC; CDR3 protein: CASSPLTGGEYGYTF
J gene: TRBJ1-1; V gene: TRBV5-1; D gene: TRBD1; CDR3 length: 16; clone size: once; CDR3 DNA: TGCGCCAACAGCCTAACAAGGGGGCAACAGGACACTGAAGCTTTCTTT; CDR3 protein: CANSLTRGQQDTEAFF
J gene: TRBJ1-1; V gene: TRBV14; D gene: TRBD1; CDR3 length: 17; clone size: -; CDR3 DNA: TGTGCCAGCAGCCAAGACCGTCCGACAGGGGCGAGGACTGAAGCTTTCTTT; CDR3 protein: CASSQDRPTGARTEAFF
J gene: TRBJ2-7; V gene: TRBV10-1; D gene: TRBD1; CDR3 length: 16; clone size: -; CDR3 DNA: TGCGCCAGCAGTGCTGGACAGGGGCGCCGCTCCTACGAGCAGTACTTC; CDR3 protein: CASSAGQGRRSYEQYF
J gene: TRBJ2-2; V gene: TRBV25-1; D gene: TRBD2; CDR3 length: 18; clone size: once; CDR3 DNA: TGTGCCAGCAGTCCCAAAAAGGGACTAGCGGGACCCACCGGGGAGCTGTTTTTT; CDR3 protein: CASSPKKGLAGPTGELFF
J gene: TRBJ1-1; V gene: TRBV7-9; D gene: -; CDR3 length: 13; clone size: -; CDR3 DNA: TGTGCCAGCAGCGAAGAGGGGAACACTGAAGCTTTCTTT; CDR3 protein: CASSEEGNTEAFF
J gene: TRBJ2-7; V gene: TRBV5-4; D gene: TRBD2; CDR3 length: 13; clone size: -; CDR3 DNA: TGTGCCAGCGGACTAGCGGGGGGGCTCGAGCAGTACTTC; CDR3 protein: CASGLAGGLEQYF
J gene: TRBJ2-7; V gene: TRBV28; D gene: -; CDR3 length: 15; clone size: -; CDR3 DNA: TGTGCCAGCACTCCAGGCGCGGGACCCCTTCCCGGGCAGTACTTC; CDR3 protein: CASTPGAGPLPGQYF
J gene: TRBJ2-7; V gene: TRBV28; D gene: TRBD2; CDR3 length: 15; clone size: -; CDR3 DNA: TGTGCCAGCTCCCTCGGCGGGAGAGGCGGGTACGAGCAGTACTTC; CDR3 protein: CASSLGGRGGYEQYF
J gene: TRBJ2-1; V gene: TRBV11-2; D gene: TRBD2; CDR3 length: 16; clone size: -; CDR3 DNA: TGTGCCAGCAGCTCCTCTCTAGCGGGGGGGCGCAATGAGCAGTTCTTC; CDR3 protein: CASSSSLAGGRNEQFF
J gene: TRBJ2-1; V gene: TRBV5-1; D gene: -; CDR3 length: 14; clone size: -; CDR3 DNA: TGCGCCAGCAGCTTCGCGGTCTCCTACAATGAGCAGTTCTTC; CDR3 protein: CASSFAVSYNEQFF
J gene: TRBJ2-1; V gene: TRBV7-6; D gene: TRBD1; CDR3 length: 15; clone size: -; CDR3 DNA: TGTGCCAGCAGCTTGGGACAGGGGGTTAACAATGAGCAGTTCTTC; CDR3 protein: CASSLGQGVNNEQFF
J gene: TRBJ1-1; V gene: TRBV5-5; D gene: -; CDR3 length: 15; clone size: -; CDR3 DNA: TGTGCCAGCAGCTTGTCCACAGGGTCCTTCTCTGAAGCTTTCTTT; CDR3 protein: CASSLSTGSFSEAFF
J gene: TRBJ2-1; V gene: TRBV7-9; D gene: -; CDR3 length: 12; clone size: few; CDR3 DNA: TGTGCCAGCAGCTTAGATTCCGGGGAACAGTTCTTC; CDR3 protein: CASSLDSGEQFF
J gene: TRBJ1-1; V gene: TRBV19; D gene: -; CDR3 length: 13; clone size: -; CDR3 DNA: TGTGCCAGTAGTATAGATAGGAGCACTGAAGCTTTCTTT; CDR3 protein: CASSIDRSTEAFF
J gene: TRBJ1-1; V gene: TRBV29-1; D gene: TRBD1; CDR3 length: 13; clone size: -; CDR3 DNA: TGCAGCGGCTGGGACAGCATGAACACTGAAGCTTTCTTT; CDR3 protein: CSGWDSMNTEAFF
J gene: TRBJ2-1; V gene: TRBV15; D gene: TRBD1; CDR3 length: 14; clone size: -; CDR3 DNA: TGTGCCACCAGCTTCGGGACAGGGGACAATGAGCAGTTCTTC; CDR3 protein: CATSFGTGDNEQFF
J gene: TRBJ2-4; V gene: TRBV27; D gene: -; CDR3 length: 14; clone size: -; CDR3 DNA: TGTGCCAGCAGTTTAGGGGAGTTTACGGGCATTCAGTACTTC; CDR3 protein: CASSLGEFTGIQYF
J gene: TRBJ2-7; V gene: TRBV5-5; D gene: TRBD1; CDR3 length: 14; clone size: -; CDR3 DNA: TGTGCCAGCGGTCCGGGCAGGGGGCCCTACGAGCAGTACTTC; CDR3 protein: CASGPGRGPYEQYF
J gene: TRBJ1-1; V gene: TRBV27; D gene: TRBD1; CDR3 length: 16; clone size: -; CDR3 DNA: TGTGCCAGCAGTCTCCACAGGGGGTCCATGAACACTGAAGCTTTCTTT; CDR3 protein: CASSLHRGSMNTEAFF